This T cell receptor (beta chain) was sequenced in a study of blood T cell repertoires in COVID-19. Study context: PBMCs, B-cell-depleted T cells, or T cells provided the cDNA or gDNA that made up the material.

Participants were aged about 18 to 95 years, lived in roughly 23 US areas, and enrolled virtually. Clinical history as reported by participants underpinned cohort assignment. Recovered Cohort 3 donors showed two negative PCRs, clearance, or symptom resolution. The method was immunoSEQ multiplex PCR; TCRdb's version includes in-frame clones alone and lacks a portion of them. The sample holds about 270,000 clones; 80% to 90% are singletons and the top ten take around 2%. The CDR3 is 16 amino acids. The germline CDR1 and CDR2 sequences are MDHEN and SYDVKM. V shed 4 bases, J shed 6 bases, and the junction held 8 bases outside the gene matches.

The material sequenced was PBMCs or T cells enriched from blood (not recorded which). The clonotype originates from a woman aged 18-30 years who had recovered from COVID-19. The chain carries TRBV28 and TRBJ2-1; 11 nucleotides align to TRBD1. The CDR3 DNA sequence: TGTGCCAGCAGTTCTTCTTTCGGGACAGGGGGCAATGAGCAGTTCTTC. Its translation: CASSSSFGTGGNEQFF.